The sequence of this TCR beta chain was determined in a study of shared T cell receptors in the human thymus. CDR1 and CDR2 from the germline V gene are KGHSH and LQKENI. V shed 5 bases and J shed 2 bases, with 19 bases lying between them. The CDR3 has 17 amino acids. Sequenced by immunoSEQ multiplex PCR; TCRdb stores in-frame clones only, minus some. The sample has approximately 490,000 clones, 75% to 80% seen once. These same records also appear under a second study, on human thymus T cells. This second study says: Serving as donors were healthy Finnish infants, each of whom was having open corrective surgery for congenital heart defects. The thymus was resected at corrective cardiac surgery. Repertoires from thymus and blood appeared to show biased V and J gene usage. Related research has reported that thymic repertoires overlap highly among unrelated individuals.

The source is a boy less than two years old with a congenital heart defect. The sequenced sample was thymocytes. The chain is built from TRBV18 and TRBJ1-5, with a tentative D call TRBD1 (6 bases). The CDR3 loop is CASSAKQGGFGNQPQHF. In nucleotides, the CDR3 is TGTGCCAGCTCAGCCAAACAGGGAGGGTTTGGCAATCAGCCCCAGCATTTT. The full variable domain, with the rest looked up from reference TRBV18 and TRBJ1-5, is NAGVMQNPRHLVRRRGQEARLRCSPMKGHSHVYWYRQLPEEGLKFMVYLQKENIIDESGMPKERFSAEFPKEGPSILRIQQVVRGDSAAYFCASSAKQGGFGNQPQHFGDGTRLSIL.